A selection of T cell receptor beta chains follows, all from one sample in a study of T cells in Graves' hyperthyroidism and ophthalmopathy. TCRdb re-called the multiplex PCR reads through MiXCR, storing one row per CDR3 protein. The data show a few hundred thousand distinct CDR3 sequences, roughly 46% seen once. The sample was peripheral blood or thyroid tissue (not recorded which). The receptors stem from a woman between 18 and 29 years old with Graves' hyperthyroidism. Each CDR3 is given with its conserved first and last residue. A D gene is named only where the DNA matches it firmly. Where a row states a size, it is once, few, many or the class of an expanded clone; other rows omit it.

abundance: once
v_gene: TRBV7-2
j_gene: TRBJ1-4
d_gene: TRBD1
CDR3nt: TGTGCCAGCACAGGGGGCCACGAAAAACTGTTTTTT
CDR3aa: CASTGGHEKLFF

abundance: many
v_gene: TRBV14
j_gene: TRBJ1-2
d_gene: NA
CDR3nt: TGTGCCAGCAGCCACGGACAGAGGAGCTATGGCTACACCTTC
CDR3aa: CASSHGQRSYGYTF

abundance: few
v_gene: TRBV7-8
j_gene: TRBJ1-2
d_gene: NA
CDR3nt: TGTGCTAGTGGTTACGACATAACCTATGGCTACACCTTC
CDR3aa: CASGYDITYGYTF

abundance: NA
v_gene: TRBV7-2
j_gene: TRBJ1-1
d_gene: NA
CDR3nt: TGTGCCAGCAGCTTAGGACAAGGGACCCAGAACACTGAAGCTTTCTTT
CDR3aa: CASSLGQGTQNTEAFF

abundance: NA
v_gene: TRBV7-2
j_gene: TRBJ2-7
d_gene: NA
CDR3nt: TGTGCCAGCAGCTTTCAGCTTTACTCCTACGAGCAGTACTTC
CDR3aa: CASSFQLYSYEQYF

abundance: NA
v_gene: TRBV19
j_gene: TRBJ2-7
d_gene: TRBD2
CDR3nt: TGTGCCAGTAGTAAGGCTAGCGGGAGCTGCGAGCAGTACTTC
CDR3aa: CASSKASGSCEQYF

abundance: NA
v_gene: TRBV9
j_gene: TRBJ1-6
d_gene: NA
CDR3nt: TGTGCCAGCAGCGATCGATCGGGGAATTCACCCCTCCACTTT
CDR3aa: CASSDRSGNSPLHF

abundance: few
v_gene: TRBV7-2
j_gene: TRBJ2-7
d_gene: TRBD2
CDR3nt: TGTGCCAGCAGCCCGTCATCAAGCGGGGGTTACGAGCAGTACTTC
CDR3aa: CASSPSSSGGYEQYF

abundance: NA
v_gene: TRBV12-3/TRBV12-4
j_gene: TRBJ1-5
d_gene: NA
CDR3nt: TGTGCCAGCAGTACACCGGCGGCTCAGCCCCAGCATTTT
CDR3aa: CASSTPAAQPQHF

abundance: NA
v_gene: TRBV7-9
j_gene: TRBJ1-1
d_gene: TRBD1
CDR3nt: TGTGCCAGCAGCCAGAGACAGGGGAACACTGAAGCTTTCTTT
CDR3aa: CASSQRQGNTEAFF

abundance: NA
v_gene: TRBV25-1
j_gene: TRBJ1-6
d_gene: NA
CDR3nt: TGTGCCAGCAGCTCGGGACACTATAATTCACCCCTCCACTTT
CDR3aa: CASSSGHYNSPLHF

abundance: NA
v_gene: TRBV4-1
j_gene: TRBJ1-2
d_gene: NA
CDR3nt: TGCGCCAGCAGCCAAGATGTGGGGGGGTCCCGCTATGGCTACACCTTC
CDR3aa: CASSQDVGGSRYGYTF

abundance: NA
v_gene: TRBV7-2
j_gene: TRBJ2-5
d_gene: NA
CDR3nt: TGTGCCAGCGGGGCGGGATGGGACCAAGAGACCCAGTACTTC
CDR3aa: CASGAGWDQETQYF

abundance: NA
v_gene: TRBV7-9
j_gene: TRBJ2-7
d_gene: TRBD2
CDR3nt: TGTGCCAGCAGCTTAGCCCGGACTAGCGGGGCCTACGAGCAGTACTTC
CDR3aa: CASSLARTSGAYEQYF

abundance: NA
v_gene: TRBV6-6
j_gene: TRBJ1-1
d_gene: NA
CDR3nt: TGTGCCAGCATGAGAGACCTTGCGGCTTTCTTT
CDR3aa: CASMRDLAAFF

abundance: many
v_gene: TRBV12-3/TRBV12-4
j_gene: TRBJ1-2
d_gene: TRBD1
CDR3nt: TGTGCCAGCAGTTACTCAACAGGGGGCTATGGCTACACCTTC
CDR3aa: CASSYSTGGYGYTF

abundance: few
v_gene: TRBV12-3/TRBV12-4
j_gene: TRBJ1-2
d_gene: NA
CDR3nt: TGTGCCAGCAGTGAGATGGCGGCCTATGGCTACACCTTC
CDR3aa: CASSEMAAYGYTF

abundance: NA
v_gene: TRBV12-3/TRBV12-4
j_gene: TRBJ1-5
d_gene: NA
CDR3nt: TGTGCCAGCAGTTCTTTGGGGGACAATCAGCCCCAGCATTTT
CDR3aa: CASSSLGDNQPQHF

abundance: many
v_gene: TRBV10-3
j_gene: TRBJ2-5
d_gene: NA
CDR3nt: TGTGCCATCAGTGACGTGGGGGAGGAAGAGACCCAGTACTTC
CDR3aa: CAISDVGEEETQYF

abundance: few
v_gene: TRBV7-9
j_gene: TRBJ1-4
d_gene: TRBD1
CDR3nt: TGTGCCAGCAGTTCCGGGACAGGGGTAGAAAAACTGTTTTTT
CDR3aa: CASSSGTGVEKLFF

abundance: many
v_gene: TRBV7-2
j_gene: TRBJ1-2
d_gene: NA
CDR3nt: TGTGCCAGCAGCTTCATCGGCTACACCTTC
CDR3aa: CASSFIGYTF

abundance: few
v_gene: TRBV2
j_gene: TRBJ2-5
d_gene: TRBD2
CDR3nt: TGTGCCAGCAGCTTGGCCCGGACTAGCGCCCAAGAGACCCAGTACTTC
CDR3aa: CASSLARTSAQETQYF

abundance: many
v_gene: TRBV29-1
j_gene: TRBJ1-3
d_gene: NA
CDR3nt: TGCAGCGTTCCCGCGGGGAACACCATATATTTT
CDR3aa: CSVPAGNTIYF

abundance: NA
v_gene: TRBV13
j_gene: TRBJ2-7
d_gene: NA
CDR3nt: TGTGCCAGCAGCTTATCCTACAGATCCTACGAGCAGTACTTC
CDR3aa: CASSLSYRSYEQYF

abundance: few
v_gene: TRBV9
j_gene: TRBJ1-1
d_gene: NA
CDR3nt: TGTGCCAGCAGCGTAGGATCCGCGGGGACTGAAGCTTTCTTT
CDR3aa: CASSVGSAGTEAFF

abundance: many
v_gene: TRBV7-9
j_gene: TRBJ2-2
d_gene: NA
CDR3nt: TGTGCCAGCATGCCCGGGACGGCGAACACCGGGGAGCTGTTTTTT
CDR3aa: CASMPGTANTGELFF

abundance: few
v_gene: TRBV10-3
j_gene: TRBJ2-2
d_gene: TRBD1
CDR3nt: TGTGCCATCAGTGAGTCCCGTCCGAGGGGGACAGCGAACACCGGGGAGCTGTTTTTT
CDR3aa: CAISESRPRGTANTGELFF

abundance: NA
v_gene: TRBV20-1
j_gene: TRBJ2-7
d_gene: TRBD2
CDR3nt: TGCAGTGCTAGACCGACTAGCGGGAGGAATGGCTACGAGCAGTACTTC
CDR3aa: CSARPTSGRNGYEQYF

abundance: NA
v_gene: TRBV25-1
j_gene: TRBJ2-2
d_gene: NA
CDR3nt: TGTGCCAGCAGTGAATTTAGCGATGCCGGGGAGCTGTTTTTT
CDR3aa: CASSEFSDAGELFF

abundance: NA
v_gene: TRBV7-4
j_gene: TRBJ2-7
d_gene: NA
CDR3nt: TGTGCCAGCAGGGTCACCGAGCAGTACTTC
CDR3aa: CASRVTEQYF

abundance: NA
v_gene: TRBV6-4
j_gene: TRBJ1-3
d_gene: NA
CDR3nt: TGTGCCAGCAGTGACAGGGTGGGGGGGAACACCATATATTTT
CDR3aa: CASSDRVGGNTIYF

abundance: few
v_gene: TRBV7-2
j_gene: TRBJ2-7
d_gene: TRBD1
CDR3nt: TGTGCCAGCAGCGCCCGGGACAGGGTACAGGACGAGCAGTACTTC
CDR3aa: CASSARDRVQDEQYF

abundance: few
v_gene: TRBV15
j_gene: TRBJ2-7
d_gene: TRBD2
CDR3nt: TGTGCCTGGCAAAGCGGGGGTGGACGCTACGAGCAGTACTTC
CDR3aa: CAWQSGGGRYEQYF

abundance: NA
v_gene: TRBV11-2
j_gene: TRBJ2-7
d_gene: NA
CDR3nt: TGTGCCAGCCGCACAGGGCGGAGCTCCTACGAGCAGTACTTC
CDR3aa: CASRTGRSSYEQYF

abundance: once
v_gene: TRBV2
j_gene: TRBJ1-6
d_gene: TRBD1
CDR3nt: TGTGCCAGCAGTGAAGGGACAGGGCGCTCACCCCTCCACTTT
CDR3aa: CASSEGTGRSPLHF

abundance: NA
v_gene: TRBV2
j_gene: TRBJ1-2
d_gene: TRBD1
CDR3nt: TGTGCCAGCAGTTCCGGACAGGGGGCATTTTATGGCTACACCTTC
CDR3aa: CASSSGQGAFYGYTF

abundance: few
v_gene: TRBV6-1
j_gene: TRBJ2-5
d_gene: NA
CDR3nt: TGTGCCAGCAGTCCTACACGACAGGCGGGGGAGACCCAGTACTTC
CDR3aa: CASSPTRQAGETQYF

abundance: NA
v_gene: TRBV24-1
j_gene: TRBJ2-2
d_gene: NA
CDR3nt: TGTGCCACCAGTGATTATGACAGGGGAGGGGCCGGGGAGCTGTTTTTT
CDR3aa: CATSDYDRGGAGELFF

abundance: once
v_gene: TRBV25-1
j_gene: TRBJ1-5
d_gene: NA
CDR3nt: TGTGCCAGCAGTTACGGGGCGGATAGCAATCAGCCCCAGCATTTT
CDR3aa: CASSYGADSNQPQHF

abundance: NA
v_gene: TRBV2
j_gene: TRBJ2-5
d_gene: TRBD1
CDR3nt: TGTGCCAGCAGCGCCGGACAGGGCCAAGAGACCCAGTACTTC
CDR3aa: CASSAGQGQETQYF

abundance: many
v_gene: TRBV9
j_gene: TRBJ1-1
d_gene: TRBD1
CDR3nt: TGTGCCAGCAGCGTAGAGGGACAGGGCAGGACTGAAGCTTTCTTT
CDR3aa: CASSVEGQGRTEAFF

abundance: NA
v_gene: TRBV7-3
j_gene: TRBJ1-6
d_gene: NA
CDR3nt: TGTGCCAGCAGCTTCGGGGGGGCGATGACTAATTCACCCCTCCACTTT
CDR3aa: CASSFGGAMTNSPLHF

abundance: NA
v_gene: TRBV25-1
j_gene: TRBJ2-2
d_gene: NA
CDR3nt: TGTGCCAGCAGTGCGAGGGTAACGTTTCCCGGGGAGCTGTTTTTT
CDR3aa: CASSARVTFPGELFF

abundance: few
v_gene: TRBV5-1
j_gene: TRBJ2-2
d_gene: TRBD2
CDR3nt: TGCGCCAGCAGCTTGGTCCTAGCGGGTAACACCGGGGAGCTGTTTTTT
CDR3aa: CASSLVLAGNTGELFF

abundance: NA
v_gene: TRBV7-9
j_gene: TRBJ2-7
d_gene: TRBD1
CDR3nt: TGTGCCAGCAGCTCCGGGACAGGGAGGGTCTACGAGCAGTACTTC
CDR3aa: CASSSGTGRVYEQYF

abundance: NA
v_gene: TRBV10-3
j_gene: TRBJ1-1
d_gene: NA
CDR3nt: TGTGCCAGCAGCTCTTACGAGGGAAACACTGAAGCTTTCTTT
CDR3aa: CASSSYEGNTEAFF

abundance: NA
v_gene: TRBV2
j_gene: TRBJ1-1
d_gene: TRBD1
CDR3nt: TGTGCCAGCAGTGAAGCCCCTAGACAGGGAAGCACTGAAGCTTTCTTT
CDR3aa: CASSEAPRQGSTEAFF

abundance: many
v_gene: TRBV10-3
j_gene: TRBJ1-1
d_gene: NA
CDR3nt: TGTGCCATCAGTGAAGTGGTGGGGAACACTGAAGCTTTCTTT
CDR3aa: CAISEVVGNTEAFF

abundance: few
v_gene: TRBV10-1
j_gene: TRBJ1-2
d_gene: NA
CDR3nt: TGCGCCAGCAGGGATCGAGACAGGTCACACCTTAACTATGGCTACACCTTC
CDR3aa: CASRDRDRSHLNYGYTF

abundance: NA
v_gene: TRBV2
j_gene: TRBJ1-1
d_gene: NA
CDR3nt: TGTGCCAGCAGCCCGCACGGAGGGTACACTGAAGCTTTCTTT
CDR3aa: CASSPHGGYTEAFF